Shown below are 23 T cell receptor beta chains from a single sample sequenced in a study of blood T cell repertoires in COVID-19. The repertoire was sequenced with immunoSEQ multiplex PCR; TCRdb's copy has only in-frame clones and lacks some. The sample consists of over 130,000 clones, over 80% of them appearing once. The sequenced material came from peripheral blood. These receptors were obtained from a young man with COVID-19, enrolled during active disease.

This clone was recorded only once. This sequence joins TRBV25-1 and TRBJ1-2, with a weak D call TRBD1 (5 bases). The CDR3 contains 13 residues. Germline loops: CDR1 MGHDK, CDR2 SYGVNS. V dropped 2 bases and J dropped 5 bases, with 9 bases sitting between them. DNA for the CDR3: TGTGCCAGCAGTGAAGGCGGGGGTTATGGCTACACCTTC. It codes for CASSEGGGYGYTF.

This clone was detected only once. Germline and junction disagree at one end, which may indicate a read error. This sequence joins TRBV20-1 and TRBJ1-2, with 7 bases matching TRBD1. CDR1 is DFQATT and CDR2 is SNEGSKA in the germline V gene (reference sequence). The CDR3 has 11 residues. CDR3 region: CSVRGDRENLF. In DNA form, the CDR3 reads TGCAGTGTTAGAGGAGACAGGGAAAACCTCTTC.

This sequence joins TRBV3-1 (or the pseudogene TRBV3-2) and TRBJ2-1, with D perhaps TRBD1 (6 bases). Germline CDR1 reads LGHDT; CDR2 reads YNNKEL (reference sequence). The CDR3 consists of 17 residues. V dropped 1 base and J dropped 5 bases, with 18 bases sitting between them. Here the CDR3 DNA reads TGTGCCAGCAGCCAAGGGAACAGGGTATCAGGGAACAATGAGCAGTTCTTC. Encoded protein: CASSQGNRVSGNNEQFF.

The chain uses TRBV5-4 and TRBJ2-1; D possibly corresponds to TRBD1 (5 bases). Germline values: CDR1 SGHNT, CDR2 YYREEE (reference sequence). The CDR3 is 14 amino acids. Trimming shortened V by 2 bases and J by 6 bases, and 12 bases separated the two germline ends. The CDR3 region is CASSLRGLGNEQFF. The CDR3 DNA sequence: TGTGCCAGCAGCTTAAGGGGTTTGGGCAATGAGCAGTTCTTC.

The CDR3, as DNA: TGTGCCAGTAGCCGGACAGGGGAGGGCTACACCTTC. Translation: CASSRTGEGYTF. The genes are TRBV6-5 and TRBJ1-2, with 9 bases aligning to TRBD1. CDR1 and CDR2 (germline): MNHEY, SVGAGI. The CDR3 spans 12 residues. The V and J ends lost 9 bases and 8 bases, in that order; junction bases with no gene match: 7.

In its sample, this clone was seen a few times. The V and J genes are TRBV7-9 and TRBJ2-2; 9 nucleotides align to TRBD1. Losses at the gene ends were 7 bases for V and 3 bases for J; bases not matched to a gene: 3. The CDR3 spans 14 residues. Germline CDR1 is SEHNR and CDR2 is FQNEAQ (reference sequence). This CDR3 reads CASTRQGDTGELFF. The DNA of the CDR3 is TGTGCCAGCACTAGACAGGGGGACACCGGGGAGCTGTTTTTT.

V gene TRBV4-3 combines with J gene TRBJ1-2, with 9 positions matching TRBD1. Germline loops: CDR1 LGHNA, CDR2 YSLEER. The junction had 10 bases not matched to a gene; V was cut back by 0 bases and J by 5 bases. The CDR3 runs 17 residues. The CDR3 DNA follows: TGCGCCAGCAGCCAAGATGGGCGGACAGGGGCTGGTTATGGCTACACCTTC. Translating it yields CASSQDGRTGAGYGYTF.

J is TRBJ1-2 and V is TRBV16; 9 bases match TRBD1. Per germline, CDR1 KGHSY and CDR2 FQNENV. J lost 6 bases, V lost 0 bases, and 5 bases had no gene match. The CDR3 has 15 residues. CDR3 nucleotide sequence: TGTGCCAGCAGCCAATCGTCTAGGACAGGGGATGGCTACACCTTC. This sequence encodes CASSQSSRTGDGYTF.

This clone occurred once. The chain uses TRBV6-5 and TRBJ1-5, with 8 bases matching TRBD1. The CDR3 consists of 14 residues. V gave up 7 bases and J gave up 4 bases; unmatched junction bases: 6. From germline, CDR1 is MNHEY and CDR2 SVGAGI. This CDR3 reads CASTAGGGNQPQHF. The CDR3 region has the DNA TGTGCCAGCACCGCAGGGGGCGGGAATCAGCCCCAGCATTTT.

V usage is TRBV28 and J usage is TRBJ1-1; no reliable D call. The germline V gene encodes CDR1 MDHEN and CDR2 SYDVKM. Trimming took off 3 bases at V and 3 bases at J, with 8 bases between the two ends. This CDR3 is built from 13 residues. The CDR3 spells CASSLDSYTEAFF. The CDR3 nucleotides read TGTGCCAGCAGTTTGGACTCTTACACTGAAGCTTTCTTT.

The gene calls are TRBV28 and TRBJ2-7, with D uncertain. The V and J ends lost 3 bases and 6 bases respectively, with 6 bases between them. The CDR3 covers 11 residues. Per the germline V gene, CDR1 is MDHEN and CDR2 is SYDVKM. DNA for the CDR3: TGTGCCAGCAGTTTCAACGGCGAGCAGTACTTC. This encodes CASSFNGEQYF.

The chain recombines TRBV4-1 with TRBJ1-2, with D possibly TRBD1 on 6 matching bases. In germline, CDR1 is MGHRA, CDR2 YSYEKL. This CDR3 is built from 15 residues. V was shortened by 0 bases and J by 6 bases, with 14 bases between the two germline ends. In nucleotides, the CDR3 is TGCGCCAGCAGCCAAGAAAGCACAGGGATAAATGGCTACACCTTC. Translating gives CASSQESTGINGYTF.

The CDR3 DNA is TGTGCCAGCAGGGGGGGGACTAGGGGTTTTTCCCCGAACACCGGGGAGCTGTTTTTT. Protein: CASRGGTRGFSPNTGELFF. The chain recombines TRBV27 with TRBJ2-2; 8 bases line up with TRBD2. CDR3 length: 19 residues. Germline-derived CDR1 and CDR2 are MNHEY and SMNVEV (reference sequence). V trimming: 6 bases; J trimming: 0 bases; junction bases outside the gene matches: 15.

The CDR3: CASSLAGAETEAFF. CDR3 nucleotides: TGTGCCAGCAGCTTAGCTGGGGCGGAGACTGAAGCTTTCTTT. The chain links TRBV11-3 to TRBJ1-1, with a weak D call TRBD1 (5 bases). Per the germline V gene, CDR1 is SGHNT and CDR2 is YENEEA. V was trimmed by 1 base and J by 5 bases, leaving 11 bases between them. This CDR3 region has 14 residues. The whole variable domain, filled in from reference TRBV11-3 and TRBJ1-1, reads EAGVVQSPRYKIIEKKQPVAFWCNPISGHNTLYWYLQNLGQGPELLIRYENEEAVDDSQLPKDRFSAERLKGVDSTLKIQPAELGDSAVYLCASSLAGAETEAFFGQGTRLTVV.

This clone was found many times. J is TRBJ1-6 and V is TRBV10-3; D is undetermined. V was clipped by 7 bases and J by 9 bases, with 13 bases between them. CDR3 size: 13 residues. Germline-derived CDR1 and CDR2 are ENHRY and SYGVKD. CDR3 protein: CAITETSSSPLHF. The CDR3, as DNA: TGTGCCATCACCGAGACAAGTAGTTCACCCCTCCACTTT.

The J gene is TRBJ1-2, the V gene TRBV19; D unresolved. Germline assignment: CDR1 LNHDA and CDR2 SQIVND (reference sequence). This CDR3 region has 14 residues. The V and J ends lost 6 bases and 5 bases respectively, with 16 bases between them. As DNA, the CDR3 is TGTGCCAGTAGCTTCTTAGGCAGCGCTTATGGCTACACCTTC. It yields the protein CASSFLGSAYGYTF.

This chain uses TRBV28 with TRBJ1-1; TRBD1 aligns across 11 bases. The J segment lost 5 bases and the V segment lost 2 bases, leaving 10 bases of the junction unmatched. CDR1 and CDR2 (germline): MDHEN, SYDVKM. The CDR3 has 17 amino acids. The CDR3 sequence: CASSLLRGGQGATEAFF. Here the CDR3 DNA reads TGTGCCAGCAGTTTACTAAGGGGTGGACAGGGGGCAACTGAAGCTTTCTTT.

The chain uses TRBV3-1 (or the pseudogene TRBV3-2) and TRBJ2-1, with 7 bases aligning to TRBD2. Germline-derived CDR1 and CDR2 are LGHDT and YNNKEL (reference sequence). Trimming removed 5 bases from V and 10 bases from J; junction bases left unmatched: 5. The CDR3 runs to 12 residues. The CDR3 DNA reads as TGTGCCAGCAGCAGCGGGGATCCCGAGCAGTTCTTC. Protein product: CASSSGDPEQFF.

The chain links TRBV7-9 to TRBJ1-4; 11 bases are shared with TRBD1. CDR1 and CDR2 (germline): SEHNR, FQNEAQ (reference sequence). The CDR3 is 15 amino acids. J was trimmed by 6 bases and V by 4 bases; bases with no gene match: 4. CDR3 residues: CASSSTDRGHEKLFF. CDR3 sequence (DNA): TGTGCCAGCAGCTCCACGGACAGGGGGCATGAAAAACTGTTTTTT.

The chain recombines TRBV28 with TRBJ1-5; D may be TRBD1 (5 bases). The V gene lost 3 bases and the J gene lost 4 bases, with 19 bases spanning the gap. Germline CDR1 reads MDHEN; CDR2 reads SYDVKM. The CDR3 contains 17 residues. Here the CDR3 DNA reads TGTGCCAGCAGTTTGGACGGGGGAGGTTTTCGAAATCAGCCCCAGCATTTT. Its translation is CASSLDGGGFRNQPQHF. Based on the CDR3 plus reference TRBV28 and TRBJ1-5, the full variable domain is DVKVTQSSRYLVKRTGEKVFLECVQDMDHENMFWYRQDPGLGLRLIYFSYDVKMKEKGDIPEGYSVSREKKERFSLILESASTNQTSMYLCASSLDGGGFRNQPQHFGDGTRLSIL.

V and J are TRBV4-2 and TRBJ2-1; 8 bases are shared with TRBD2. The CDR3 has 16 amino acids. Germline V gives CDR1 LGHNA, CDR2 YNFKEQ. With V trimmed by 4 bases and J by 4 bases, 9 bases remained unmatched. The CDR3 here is CASSLEQTSAYNEQFF. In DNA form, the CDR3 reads TGTGCCAGCAGCCTCGAGCAGACTAGCGCATACAATGAGCAGTTCTTC.

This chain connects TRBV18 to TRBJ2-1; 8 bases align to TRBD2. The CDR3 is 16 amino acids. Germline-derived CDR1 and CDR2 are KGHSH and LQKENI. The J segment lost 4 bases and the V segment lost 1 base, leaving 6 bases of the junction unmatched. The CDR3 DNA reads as TGTGCCAGCTCACCACTGGTATTAGCGGGATACAATGAGCAGTTCTTC. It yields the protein CASSPLVLAGYNEQFF.

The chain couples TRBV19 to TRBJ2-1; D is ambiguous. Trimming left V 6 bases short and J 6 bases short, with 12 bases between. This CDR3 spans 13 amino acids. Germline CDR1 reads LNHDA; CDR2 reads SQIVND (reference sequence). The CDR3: CASRDISLNEQFF. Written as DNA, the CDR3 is TGTGCCAGTAGAGATATCTCACTCAATGAGCAGTTCTTC.